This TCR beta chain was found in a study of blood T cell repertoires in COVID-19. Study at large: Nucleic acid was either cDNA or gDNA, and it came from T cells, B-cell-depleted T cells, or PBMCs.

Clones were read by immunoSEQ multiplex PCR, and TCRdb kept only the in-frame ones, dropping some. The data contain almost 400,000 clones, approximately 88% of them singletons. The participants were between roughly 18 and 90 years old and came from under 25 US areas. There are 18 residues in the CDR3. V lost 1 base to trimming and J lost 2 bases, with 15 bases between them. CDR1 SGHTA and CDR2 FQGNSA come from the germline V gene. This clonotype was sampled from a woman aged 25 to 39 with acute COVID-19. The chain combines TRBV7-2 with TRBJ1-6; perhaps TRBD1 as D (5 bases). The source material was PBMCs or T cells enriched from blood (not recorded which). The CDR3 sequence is CASSLEAQGLTYNSPLHF. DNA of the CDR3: TGTGCCAGCAGCTTAGAGGCGCAGGGTTTAACCTATAATTCACCCCTCCACTTT.